A selection of T cell receptor beta chains follows, all from one sample in a study of blood T cells in healthy people across ages. One entry per CDR3 protein, called by TCRdb with MiXCR from the 5' RACE reads. Found here are over 500,000 distinct CDR3 sequences, roughly a quarter of them singletons; the top ten hold approximately 3.5%. The sample was also reused in another study, on T cells of mothers and their children.

Sequenced: blood. These receptors came from a boy younger than 10 in good health. CDR3s include the opening cysteine and the closing phenylalanine or tryptophan. The order of the fields is V gene, clone size, J gene, D gene, CDR3 protein, CDR3 DNA. D genes are given only for firm matches. Not all rows give a size; the values are once, few, many and, for expanded clones, a class.

TRBV7-9	few	TRBJ1-2	.	CASSLDRDFYGYTF	TGTGCCAGCAGCTTAGACAGAGACTTCTATGGCTACACCTTC
TRBV12-3/TRBV12-4	.	TRBJ2-3	TRBD2	CASSRELAGADTQYF	TGTGCCAGCAGTCGAGAACTAGCGGGAGCAGATACGCAGTATTTT
TRBV7-9	few	TRBJ2-5	TRBD1	CASSSQGGRSQETQYF	TGTGCCAGCAGCTCCCAAGGGGGCAGGTCGCAAGAGACCCAGTACTTC
TRBV7-2	few	TRBJ2-5	.	CASSQPRTVQETQYF	TGTGCCAGCAGCCAACCCCGGACAGTACAAGAGACCCAGTACTTC
TRBV6-2/TRBV6-3	.	TRBJ1-5	TRBD1	CASSPRGPDQPQHF	TGTGCCAGCAGTCCCAGGGGGCCAGATCAGCCCCAGCATTTT
TRBV14	many	TRBJ2-3	.	CASSSHWQGSDTQYF	TGTGCCAGCAGCTCACACTGGCAGGGGTCAGATACGCAGTATTTT
TRBV6-5	.	TRBJ1-4	.	CASSYSPGNEKLFF	TGTGCCAGCAGTTACTCCCCGGGAAATGAAAAACTGTTTTTT
TRBV19	few	TRBJ2-4	.	CASSQGTKNIQYF	TGTGCCAGTAGTCAGGGTACCAAAAACATTCAGTACTTC
TRBV5-6	.	TRBJ2-1	TRBD2	CASSQESGGFNEQFF	TGTGCCAGCAGCCAAGAATCGGGGGGATTCAATGAGCAGTTCTTC
TRBV12-3/TRBV12-4	.	TRBJ2-1	TRBD2	CASRAGTSGIRSYNEQFF	TGTGCCAGCAGGGCCGGGACTAGCGGGATCCGTTCCTACAATGAGCAGTTCTTC
TRBV6-1	.	TRBJ2-1	TRBD2	CASSVGLAGYNEQFF	TGTGCCAGCAGTGTCGGGCTAGCGGGCTACAATGAGCAGTTCTTC
TRBV5-4	.	TRBJ2-4	.	CASNKQDGEGSIQYF	TGTGCCAGCAACAAACAGGATGGGGAAGGAAGCATTCAGTACTTC
TRBV20-1	once	TRBJ2-7	.	CSARAPGVTYEQYF	TGCAGTGCTAGAGCGCCAGGGGTGACCTACGAGCAGTACTTC
TRBV2	few	TRBJ1-1	.	CASSVDGGNTKAFF	TGTGCCAGCAGTGTGGACGGAGGAAACACTAAAGCTTTCTTT
TRBV7-6	.	TRBJ1-1	TRBD1	CASSQGTAKNTEAFF	TGTGCCAGCAGCCAAGGGACAGCAAAGAACACTGAAGCTTTCTTT
TRBV2	.	TRBJ1-4	TRBD1	CASQGGYATNEKLFF	TGTGCCAGCCAGGGGGGATACGCAACTAATGAAAAACTGTTTTTT
TRBV18	many	TRBJ1-4	.	CASSQNSDLRKGLFF	TGTGCCAGCTCACAGAACAGTGATCTTAGAAAAGGACTGTTTTTT
TRBV7-8	few	TRBJ2-7	TRBD1	CASSPTDRGASYEQYF	TGTGCCAGCAGCCCGACGGACAGGGGCGCTTCCTACGAGCAGTACTTC
TRBV13	.	TRBJ2-7	TRBD2	CASSFRLAGYYEQYF	TGTGCCAGCAGCTTTCGGCTAGCGGGATACTACGAGCAGTACTTC
TRBV29-1	.	TRBJ1-1	.	CSTRGGKSTEAFF	TGCAGCACCCGGGGAGGGAAGAGCACTGAAGCTTTCTTT
TRBV10-3	.	TRBJ1-5	.	CAISPRSGDQPQHF	TGTGCCATCAGCCCACGATCGGGGGATCAGCCCCAGCATTTT
TRBV12-3/TRBV12-4	.	TRBJ2-5	TRBD2	CASSFKTGGETQYF	TGTGCCAGCAGTTTCAAAACGGGAGGAGAGACCCAGTACTTC
TRBV4-1	few	TRBJ1-4	.	CASSPRDTSTNEKLFF	TGCGCCAGCAGCCCACGGGACACCTCAACTAATGAAAAACTGTTTTTT
TRBV29-1	.	TRBJ1-2	.	CSVVRGLGYGYTF	TGCAGCGTTGTAAGGGGACTAGGCTATGGCTACACCTTC
TRBV28	.	TRBJ2-3	.	CATCSSLGDTQYF	TGTGCCACCTGTAGTAGTTTAGGTGATACGCAGTATTTT
TRBV14	.	TRBJ2-5	TRBD2	CASSQTSGGAYERFF	TGTGCCAGCAGCCAAACTAGCGGGGGGGCCTATGAGCGGTTCTTC
TRBV11-2	few	TRBJ2-1	TRBD2	CASSSRLARNEQFF	TGTGCCAGCAGCTCCCGACTAGCGAGGAATGAGCAGTTCTTC
TRBV9	few	TRBJ2-2	.	CASSEQSNTGELFF	TGTGCCAGCAGCGAACAGTCGAACACCGGGGAGCTGTTTTTT
TRBV6-5	few	TRBJ2-1	.	CASVPSMGRENNEQFF	TGTGCCAGCGTTCCGTCTATGGGCAGGGAAAACAATGAGCAGTTCTTC
TRBV29-1	.	TRBJ2-5	.	CSVAIGVPQETQYF	TGCAGCGTTGCCATCGGGGTTCCGCAAGAGACCCAGTACTTC
TRBV2	.	TRBJ2-7	.	CASSVGFLSYEQYF	TGTGCCAGCAGTGTGGGGTTCCTCTCCTACGAGCAGTACTTC
TRBV7-8	.	TRBJ2-7	.	CASSIPGGRKGEQYF	TGTGCCAGCAGCATACCTGGGGGGCGCAAAGGAGAGCAGTACTTC
TRBV24-1	.	TRBJ2-7	TRBD1	CATSEGQGGEQYF	TGTGCCACCAGTGAGGGACAGGGAGGCGAGCAGTACTTC
TRBV20-1	.	TRBJ1-1	.	CSASPSRGESGGRAFF	TGCAGTGCTAGTCCATCGAGGGGCGAGTCGGGGGGGCGAGCTTTCTTT
TRBV5-1	few	TRBJ2-5	.	CASRPGGGEETQYF	TGCGCCAGCAGACCTGGGGGCGGCGAAGAGACCCAGTACTTC
TRBV5-6	.	TRBJ1-6	TRBD1	CASRPGTGAYNSPLHF	TGTGCCAGCAGGCCAGGCACAGGGGCATACAATTCACCCCTCCACTTT
TRBV6-2/TRBV6-3	once	TRBJ2-3	.	CASREADTQYF	TGTGCCAGCAGGGAGGCGGATACGCAGTATTTT
TRBV11-1	.	TRBJ2-2	.	CASSSAGARLTGELFF	TGTGCCAGCAGCTCCGCAGGGGCGAGGCTGACCGGGGAGCTGTTTTTT
TRBV6-2/TRBV6-3	few	TRBJ2-1	TRBD2	CASSYPRTSVEQFF	TGTGCCAGCAGTTACCCCCGGACTAGCGTTGAGCAGTTCTTC
TRBV6-2/TRBV6-3	.	TRBJ1-3	TRBD1	CASSYNGPSTGFGNTIYF	TGTGCCAGCAGTTATAATGGCCCGTCGACAGGGTTCGGAAACACCATATATTTT
TRBV15	.	TRBJ2-3	.	CASMSGRQRTDTQYF	TGTGCCAGCATGTCCGGCCGACAACGCACAGATACGCAGTATTTT
TRBV5-1	.	TRBJ1-1	.	CASREGPNTEAFF	TGCGCCAGCAGGGAAGGACCAAACACTGAAGCTTTCTTT
TRBV12-3/TRBV12-4	.	TRBJ2-1	.	CASSLWENEQFF	TGTGCCAGCAGTTTATGGGAAAATGAGCAGTTCTTC
TRBV7-2	few	TRBJ1-5	TRBD1	CASSPWDSSNQPQHF	TGTGCCAGCAGCCCGTGGGACAGTAGCAATCAGCCCCAGCATTTT
TRBV29-1	.	TRBJ2-2	.	CSGREPRTGELFF	TGCAGCGGGAGGGAACCGCGAACCGGGGAGCTGTTTTTT